The 25 T cell receptor beta chains in this list originate from one sample, sequenced in a study of CD8 T cells in ankylosing spondylitis. TCRdb re-called the 5' RACE reads with MiXCR, one entry per CDR3 protein. The sample yields some 130,000 distinct CDR3 sequences, roughly 6.6% seen once. Sample: blood, either unsorted or a sorted T cell fraction (not recorded which). These receptors were collected from a female donor with ankylosing spondylitis or in good health (not recorded which).

This clonotype occurred many times. The gene calls are TRBV12-5 and TRBJ2-2, with D hard to call. The V end lost 9 bases, the J end lost 5 bases, and 7 bases lay between the germline ends. The CDR3 length is 11 residues. Germline CDR1 reads LGHNT; CDR2 reads FRNRAP. The CDR3 loop reads CASSTTGELFF. The CDR3 DNA is TGTGCTAGCTCTACAACCGGGGAGCTGTTTTTT.

This sequence joins TRBV5-1 and TRBJ2-5, with TRBD1 matching over 9 bases. CDR3 length equals 15 residues. V shed 0 bases and J 4 bases; nucleotides not matched to a gene: 4. Germline CDR1 SGHRS, CDR2 YFSETQ. The DNA of the CDR3 is TGCGCCAGCAGCTTGGGGGACAGGGTTGGAGAGACCCAGTACTTC. This gives the protein CASSLGDRVGETQYF. Full variable domain (rest looked up from reference TRBV5-1 and TRBJ2-5): KAGVTQTPRYLIKTRGQQVTLSCSPISGHRSVSWYQQTPGQGLQFLFEYFSETQRNKGNFPGRFSGRQFSNSRSEMNVSTLELGDSALYLCASSLGDRVGETQYFGPGTRLLVL.

There are many counts of this clonotype. CDR3 nucleotides: TGCAGTGCTCTGGACAGGGCTGGCTATGGCTACACCTTC. Protein product: CSALDRAGYGYTF. The V and J genes are TRBV20-1 and TRBJ1-2; 8 positions agree with TRBD1. The CDR3 is 13 residues long. With 5 bases clipped from V and 4 bases from J, the junction kept 6 bases outside the gene matches. Looked up from germline, CDR1 is DFQATT and CDR2 is SNEGSKA (reference sequence).

Ten or more counts support this clonotype. V gene TRBV5-1 combines with J gene TRBJ2-3; TRBD2 agrees at 10 bases. The CDR3 length is 16 residues. The V gene's germline CDR1 is SGHRS and CDR2 YFSETQ. Trimming removed 0 bases from V and 1 base from J; junction bases left unmatched: 2. The DNA for the CDR3 is TGCGCCAGCAGCTTGGCACTAGCGGGGCGCACAGATACGCAGTATTTT. This gives the protein CASSLALAGRTDTQYF.

This clonotype was observed at least ten times. The chain employs TRBV7-2 and TRBJ2-1, with D possibly being TRBD1 (5 bases). The germline V and J ends were trimmed by 2 bases and 2 bases, with 7 bases remaining between them. CDR3 length: 14 residues. The germline gives CDR1 SGHTA, CDR2 FQGNSA. CDR3: CASSLLGAYNEQFF. CDR3 bases: TGTGCCAGCAGCTTATTAGGGGCCTACAATGAGCAGTTCTTC.

The chain joins TRBV4-1 to TRBJ2-2; D not resolved. The length of the CDR3 is 16 residues. Germline-derived CDR1 and CDR2 are MGHRA and YSYEKL. V was pared by 0 bases and J by 3 bases, with 11 bases between. The CDR3 is CASSQEAGADTGELFF. The CDR3 coding sequence is TGCGCCAGCAGCCAAGAAGCAGGAGCAGACACCGGGGAGCTGTTTTTT.

This clonotype was observed many times. The chain carries TRBV4-3 and TRBJ2-7; TRBD1 matches at 8 bases. V shed 2 bases and J 3 bases; nucleotides not matched to a gene: 0. The CDR3 contains 13 residues. Germline CDR1 reads LGHNA; CDR2 reads YSLEER. The CDR3 bases are TGCGCCAGCAGCCAAACAGGGGGCTACGAGCAGTACTTC. Residues: CASSQTGGYEQYF.

In its sample, this clonotype was seen many times. The chain carries TRBV6-5 and TRBJ1-3; 7 bases match TRBD1. Germline V CDR1 and CDR2: MNHEY, SVGAGI. This CDR3 region has 17 residues. With 0 bases clipped from V and 0 bases from J, the junction kept 5 bases outside the gene matches. The chain's CDR3 is CASSYSSRTGSGNTIYF. As DNA, the CDR3 is TGTGCCAGCAGTTACTCATCCAGGACAGGCTCTGGAAACACCATATATTTT.

This clonotype has ten or more counts. The chain is built from TRBV5-1 and TRBJ2-2; unclear D gene. The germline gives CDR1 SGHRS, CDR2 YFSETQ. This CDR3 has 14 amino acids. Trimming stripped 0 bases from V and 6 bases from J, with 9 bases between. CDR3 DNA sequence: TGCGCCAGCAGCTTGGAGGTTGGTTCCGGGGAGCTGTTTTTT. This sequence encodes CASSLEVGSGELFF.

This clonotype appeared many times. The rearrangement links TRBV4-2 to TRBJ1-5, with 8 bases fitting TRBD1. The germline CDR1 and CDR2 sequences are LGHNA and YNFKEQ. V shed 3 bases and J 7 bases; nucleotides not matched to a gene: 8. The CDR3 is 15 amino acids. The CDR3 DNA reads TGTGCCAGCAGCCAGGCAACAGGGGGGGGGCAGCCCCAGCATTTT. Translating it yields CASSQATGGGQPQHF.

The table lists this clonotype with many counts. The chain employs TRBV4-1 and TRBJ2-3; 12 nucleotides match TRBD1. Germline CDR1 and CDR2: MGHRA and YSYEKL. The CDR3 has 17 residues. The trim removed 5 bases at V and 4 bases at J, leaving 10 bases unmatched. The CDR3 region is CASSYKFGTGGADTQYF. CDR3 bases: TGCGCCAGCAGCTACAAGTTTGGGACAGGGGGCGCAGATACGCAGTATTTT.

This clonotype was seen ten or more times. The CDR3, as DNA: TGTGCCAGCATGGGACAGGGACTTACCTACGAGCAGTACTTC. Its protein product is CASMGQGLTYEQYF. The chain recombines TRBV12-3 or TRBV12-4 with TRBJ2-7, with 9 bases that match TRBD1. V lost 7 bases to trimming and J lost 2 bases; unmatched junction nucleotides: 6. CDR3 size: 14 residues.

In this sample, this clonotype turned up many times. The chain joins TRBV19 to TRBJ2-2, with D possibly being TRBD1 (6 bases). This CDR3 is built from 12 residues. Germline CDR1 is LNHDA and CDR2 is SQIVND (reference sequence). V lost 6 bases, J lost 7 bases, and 9 bases lay in between. Here the CDR3 reads CASSYRVGELFF. The CDR3 coding sequence is TGTGCCAGTAGCTACAGGGTCGGGGAGCTGTTTTTT.

This clonotype was seen at least ten times. The chain joins TRBV24-1 to TRBJ2-1; 8 bases line up with TRBD1. CDR3 length: 16 residues. V lost 3 bases and J lost 5; bases outside the gene matches: 8. Germline CDR1 and CDR2: KGHDR and SFDVKD. In DNA, the CDR3 is TGTGCCACCAGTGATAACGGACAGGGTAAGAACAATGAGCAGTTCTTC. Its protein product is CATSDNGQGKNNEQFF.

This sequence joins TRBV20-1 and TRBJ2-1, with D possibly matching TRBD2 (6 bases). Germline CDR1 DFQATT, CDR2 SNEGSKA (reference sequence). This CDR3 has 15 amino acids. V shed 0 bases and J shed 2 bases, with 11 bases lying between them. This CDR3 is CSARDTRGTYNEQFF. DNA of the CDR3: TGCAGTGCTAGAGATACCCGGGGGACCTACAATGAGCAGTTCTTC.

This clonotype showed up many times. The chain joins TRBV4-2 to TRBJ1-1; D call uncertain. V lost 0 bases to trimming and J lost 5 bases, with 19 bases between them. This CDR3 comprises 17 residues. Germline CDR1 and CDR2: LGHNA and YNFKEQ. CDR3 amino acids: CASSQDKSGRRVTEAFF. In DNA form, the CDR3 reads TGTGCCAGCAGCCAAGATAAGAGCGGCAGGAGGGTTACTGAAGCTTTCTTT.

Many counts were recorded for this clonotype. The gene calls are TRBV12-3 or TRBV12-4 and TRBJ1-5; 8 bases align to TRBD1. V was pared by 6 bases and J by 7 bases, with 8 bases of the junction left unmatched. The CDR3 extends over 14 amino acids. The CDR3 loop is CASSRQGSRQPQHF. The CDR3 DNA follows: TGTGCCAGCAGCCGACAGGGGAGCAGGCAGCCCCAGCATTTT.

In its sample, this clonotype was seen many times. The chain carries TRBV7-8 and TRBJ1-5, with 7 positions matching TRBD1. The trim removed 4 bases at V and 5 bases at J, leaving 20 bases unmatched. The CDR3 length is 19 residues. The germline gives CDR1 SGHVS, CDR2 FQNEAQ. The CDR3 protein is CASSSLEGAPTVPDQPQHF. The CDR3, as DNA: TGTGCCAGCAGCTCCCTAGAGGGGGCCCCGACAGTGCCGGATCAGCCCCAGCATTTT.

Only a few counts were recorded for this clonotype. Germline is not matched at one junction end, which may reflect a read error. V and J are TRBV7-7 and TRBJ1-1; 7 bases are shared with TRBD1. This CDR3 region has 14 residues. Germline V gene data show CDR1 as SSHAT and CDR2 as FNYEAQ (reference sequence). CDR3 loop: CASSPRQGGGIAFF. The CDR3 DNA reads as TGTGCTAGCAGCCCCCGACAGGGTGGGGGAATAGCTTTCTTT.

This clonotype was observed many times. The V call is TRBV19, the J call TRBJ2-2, with D possibly being TRBD1 or TRBD2 (5 bases each). Trimming removed 3 bases from V and 3 bases from J, with 5 bases in between. Germline V gene data show CDR1 as LNHDA and CDR2 as SQIVND (reference sequence). This CDR3 is 13 amino acids long. The CDR3 here is CASSMGDTGELFF. The CDR3, as DNA: TGTGCCAGTAGTATGGGGGACACCGGGGAGCTGTTTTTT. Full variable domain (outside the CDR3, taken from reference TRBV19 and TRBJ2-2): DGGITQSPKYLFRKEGQNVTLSCEQNLNHDAMYWYRQDPGQGLRLIYYSQIVNDFQKGDIAEGYSVSREKKESFPLTVTSAQKNPTAFYLCASSMGDTGELFFGEGSRLTVL.

The chain employs TRBV12-3 or TRBV12-4 and TRBJ2-3; D could derive from TRBD1 or TRBD2 (5 bases each). V was trimmed by 6 bases and J by 2 bases, leaving 12 bases between them. The CDR3 contains 14 residues. CDR3 residues: CASSDQGPTDTQYF. DNA of the CDR3: TGTGCCAGCAGCGACCAGGGACCCACAGATACGCAGTATTTT.

This clonotype was seen many times. This chain joins TRBV19 and TRBJ1-1, with D tentatively TRBD1 (5 bases). V lost 7 bases, J lost 0 bases, and 15 bases lay in between. Germline V lookup: CDR1 LNHDA, CDR2 SQIVND (reference sequence). The CDR3 sequence is 15 residues long. CDR3 amino acids: CASKRGGQLNTEAFF. CDR3 coding DNA: TGTGCCAGTAAACGAGGCGGACAATTGAACACTGAAGCTTTCTTT.

The chain employs TRBV27 and TRBJ2-5; the D call may be TRBD1 or TRBD2 (5 bases each). Deletions cut 4 bases from V and 7 bases from J, with 13 bases between. The CDR3 has 13 amino acids. Germline values: CDR1 MNHEY, CDR2 SMNVEV (reference sequence). DNA for the CDR3: TGTGCCAGCAGTTCTGGGGCCCGGGGGACCCAGTACTTC. This translates into CASSSGARGTQYF.

This clonotype was seen ten or more times. V usage is TRBV11-1 and J usage is TRBJ1-1; no firm D call. The V gene lost 5 bases and the J gene lost 2 bases, with 21 bases spanning the gap. The CDR3 spans 17 residues. CDR1 SGHAT and CDR2 FQDESV come from the germline V gene (reference sequence). For the CDR3, the DNA is TGTGCCAGCAGCCGCCCATCCATGAAGGTGGGCAACACTGAAGCTTTCTTT. Translation: CASSRPSMKVGNTEAFF.

There are many counts of this clonotype. This sequence joins TRBV7-2 and TRBJ2-7; 9 nucleotides match TRBD1. This CDR3 spans 16 amino acids. Germline V CDR1 and CDR2: SGHTA, FQGNSA. V gave up 4 bases and J gave up 1 base; unmatched junction bases: 8. This CDR3 reads CASSWTGTGLSYEQYF. CDR3 sequence (DNA): TGTGCCAGCAGCTGGACCGGGACAGGGCTTTCCTACGAGCAGTACTTC.